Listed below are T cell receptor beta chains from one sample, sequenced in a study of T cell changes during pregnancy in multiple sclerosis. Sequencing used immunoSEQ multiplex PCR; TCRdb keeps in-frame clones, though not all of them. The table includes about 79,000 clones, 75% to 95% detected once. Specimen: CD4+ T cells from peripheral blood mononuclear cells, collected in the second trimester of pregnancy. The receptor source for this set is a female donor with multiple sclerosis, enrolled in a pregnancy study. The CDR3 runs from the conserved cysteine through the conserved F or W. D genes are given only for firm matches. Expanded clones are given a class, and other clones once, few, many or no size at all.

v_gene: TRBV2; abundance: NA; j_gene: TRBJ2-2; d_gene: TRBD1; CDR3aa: CASSPDRVGTGELFF; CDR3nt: TGTGCCAGCAGTCCAGACAGGGTCGGCACCGGGGAGCTGTTTTTT
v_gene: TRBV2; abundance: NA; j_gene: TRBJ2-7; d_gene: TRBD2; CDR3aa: CASRDGTSGSYEQYF; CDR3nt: TGTGCCAGCCGAGATGGGACTAGCGGTTCCTACGAGCAGTACTTC
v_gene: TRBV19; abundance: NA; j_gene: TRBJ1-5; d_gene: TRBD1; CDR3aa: CASTELLQGVQPQHF; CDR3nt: TGTGCCAGTACCGAACTGCTACAGGGGGTACAGCCCCAGCATTTT
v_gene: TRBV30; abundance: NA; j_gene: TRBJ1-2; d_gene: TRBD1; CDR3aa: CAWSLDRGPSTGYTF; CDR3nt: TGTGCCTGGAGTCTGGACAGGGGACCTTCAACTGGCTACACCTTC
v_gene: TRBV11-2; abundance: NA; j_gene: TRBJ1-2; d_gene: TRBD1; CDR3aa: CASSLSGQAYGYTF; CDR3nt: TGTGCCAGCAGCTTAAGCGGACAGGCCTATGGCTACACCTTC
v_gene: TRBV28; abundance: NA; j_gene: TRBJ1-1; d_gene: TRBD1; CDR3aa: CASIPGGQNTEAFF; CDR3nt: TGTGCCAGCATTCCAGGGGGTCAGAACACTGAAGCTTTCTTT
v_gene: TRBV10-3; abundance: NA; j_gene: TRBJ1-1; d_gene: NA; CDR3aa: CAVRQVGQTEAFF; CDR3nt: TGTGCCGTACGACAGGTGGGTCAAACTGAAGCTTTCTTT
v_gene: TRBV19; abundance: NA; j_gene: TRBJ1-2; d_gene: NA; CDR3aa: CASTSTGYGYTF; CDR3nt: TGTGCCAGTACTTCGACAGGCTATGGCTACACCTTC
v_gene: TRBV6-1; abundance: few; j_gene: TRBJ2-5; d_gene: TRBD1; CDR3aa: CASSEDRGYQETQYF; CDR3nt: TGTGCCAGCAGCGAGGACAGGGGCTACCAAGAGACCCAGTACTTC
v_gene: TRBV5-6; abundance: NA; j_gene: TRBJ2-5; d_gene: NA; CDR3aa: CASSHGTLQETQYF; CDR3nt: TGTGCCAGCAGCCATGGGACTTTACAAGAGACCCAGTACTTC
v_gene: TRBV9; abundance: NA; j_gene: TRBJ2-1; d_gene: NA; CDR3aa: CASSVGLRNNNEQFF; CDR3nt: TGTGCCAGCAGCGTAGGACTCCGGAACAACAATGAGCAGTTCTTC
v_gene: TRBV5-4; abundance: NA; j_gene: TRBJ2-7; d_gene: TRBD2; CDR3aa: CASSPEGGLAGGPRYEQYF; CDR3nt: TGTGCCAGCAGCCCGGAAGGTGGACTAGCGGGAGGGCCTAGATACGAGCAGTACTTC
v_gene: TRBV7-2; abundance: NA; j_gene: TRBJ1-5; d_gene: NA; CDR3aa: CASSSGQTNQPQHF; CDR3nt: TGTGCCAGCAGCTCCGGACAAACCAATCAGCCCCAGCATTTT
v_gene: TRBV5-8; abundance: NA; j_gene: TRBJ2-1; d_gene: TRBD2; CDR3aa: CASSPWTSRNEQFF; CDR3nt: TGTGCCAGCAGCCCATGGACTAGTAGGAATGAGCAGTTCTTC
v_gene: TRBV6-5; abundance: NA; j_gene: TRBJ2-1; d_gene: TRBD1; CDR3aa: CASRRGQGNYNEQFF; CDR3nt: TGTGCCAGCAGACGCGGACAGGGAAACTACAATGAGCAGTTCTTC
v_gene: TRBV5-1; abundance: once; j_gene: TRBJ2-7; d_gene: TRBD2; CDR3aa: CASSSDPGLVAHEQYF; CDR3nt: TGCGCCAGCAGCTCAGACCCGGGACTAGTCGCCCACGAGCAGTACTTC
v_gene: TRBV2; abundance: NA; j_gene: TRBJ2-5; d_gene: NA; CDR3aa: CASSLDRQETQYF; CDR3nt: TGTGCCAGCAGTCTAGACAGGCAAGAGACCCAGTACTTC
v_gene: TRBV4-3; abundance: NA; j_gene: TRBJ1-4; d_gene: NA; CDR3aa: CASSQDPGRGDGKLFF; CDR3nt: TGCGCCAGCAGCCAAGACCCCGGCAGGGGCGACGGAAAACTGTTTTTT
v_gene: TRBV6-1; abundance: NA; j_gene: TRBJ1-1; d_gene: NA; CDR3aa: CASSDVGRGTEAFF; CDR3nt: TGTGCCAGCAGTGACGTGGGCCGGGGCACTGAAGCTTTCTTT
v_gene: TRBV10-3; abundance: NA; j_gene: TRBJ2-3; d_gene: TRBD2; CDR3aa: CAIRGLAGGTDTQYF; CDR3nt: TGTGCCATCAGAGGACTAGCGGGGGGGACAGATACGCAGTATTTT
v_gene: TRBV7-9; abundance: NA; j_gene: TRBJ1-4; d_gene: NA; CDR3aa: CASSPWTKGEKLFF; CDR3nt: TGTGCCAGCAGCCCCTGGACGAAGGGGGAAAAACTGTTTTTT
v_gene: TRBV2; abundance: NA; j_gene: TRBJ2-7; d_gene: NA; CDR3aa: CASSGDTSYEQYF; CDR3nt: TGTGCCAGCAGTGGGGACACTAGCTACGAGCAGTACTTC
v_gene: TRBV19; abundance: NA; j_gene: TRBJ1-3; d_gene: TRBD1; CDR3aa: CATRKPQGAGNTIYF; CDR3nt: TGTGCCACTAGAAAGCCGCAGGGGGCTGGAAACACCATATATTTT
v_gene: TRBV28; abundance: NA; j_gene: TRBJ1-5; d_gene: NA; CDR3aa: CASSLWTGLGNQPQHF; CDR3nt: TGTGCCAGCAGTTTATGGACAGGTTTGGGCAATCAGCCCCAGCATTTT
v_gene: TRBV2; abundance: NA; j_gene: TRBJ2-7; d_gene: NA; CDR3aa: CASSEKARSYEQYF; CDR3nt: TGTGCCAGCAGTGAAAAAGCGAGATCCTACGAGCAGTACTTC
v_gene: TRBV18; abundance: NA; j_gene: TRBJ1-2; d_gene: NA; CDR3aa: CASSPKSHYGYTF; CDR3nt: TGTGCCAGCTCACCGAAGAGCCACTATGGCTACACCTTC
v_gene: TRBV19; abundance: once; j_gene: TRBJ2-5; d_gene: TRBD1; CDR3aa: CASSSLGQGGKTQYF; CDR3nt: TGTGCCAGTAGTTCCCTTGGACAGGGCGGGAAGACCCAGTACTTC
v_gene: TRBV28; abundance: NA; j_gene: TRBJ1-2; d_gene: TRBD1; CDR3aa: CASSDRQGARGGYTF; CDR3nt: TGTGCCAGCAGTGACCGACAGGGGGCGCGTGGTGGCTACACCTTC
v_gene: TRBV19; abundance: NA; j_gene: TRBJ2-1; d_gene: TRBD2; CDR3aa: CASKRTGTSAGEQFF; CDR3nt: TGTGCCAGTAAGAGGACCGGGACTAGCGCCGGAGAGCAGTTCTTC
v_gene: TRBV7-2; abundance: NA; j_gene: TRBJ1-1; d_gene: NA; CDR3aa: CASSPVSGTKNTEAFF; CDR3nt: TGTGCCAGCAGCCCCGTTAGCGGGACAAAGAACACTGAAGCTTTCTTT
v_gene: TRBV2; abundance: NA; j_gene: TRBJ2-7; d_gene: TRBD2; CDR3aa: CASSERRGLAGGYGNEQYF; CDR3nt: TGTGCCAGCAGTGAGCGGAGGGGTCTAGCGGGAGGTTATGGGAACGAGCAGTACTTC
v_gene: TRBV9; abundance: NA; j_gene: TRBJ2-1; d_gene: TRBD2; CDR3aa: CASSVAPAGTSGPNEQFF; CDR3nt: TGTGCCAGCAGCGTAGCTCCGGCCGGGACTAGCGGTCCCAATGAGCAGTTCTTC
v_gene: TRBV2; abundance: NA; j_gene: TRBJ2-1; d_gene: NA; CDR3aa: CASSVGRANEQFF; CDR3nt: TGTGCCAGCAGTGTCGGGCGGGCCAATGAGCAGTTCTTC
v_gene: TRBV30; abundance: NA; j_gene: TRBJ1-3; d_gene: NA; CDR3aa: CAWSLGWGVLSGNTIYF; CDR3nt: TGTGCCTGGAGTCTGGGGTGGGGAGTACTCTCTGGAAACACCATATATTTT
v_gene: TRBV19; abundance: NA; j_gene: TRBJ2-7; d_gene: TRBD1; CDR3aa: CASSELPGQGGEQYF; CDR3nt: TGTGCCAGTAGTGAATTACCGGGACAGGGTGGCGAGCAGTACTTC
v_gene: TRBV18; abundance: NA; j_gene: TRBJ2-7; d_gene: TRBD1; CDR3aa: CASSPETGFEQYF; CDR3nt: TGTGCCAGCTCACCAGAGACAGGGTTCGAGCAGTACTTC
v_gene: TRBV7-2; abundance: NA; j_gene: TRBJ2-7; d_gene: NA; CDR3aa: CASSPRSYEQYF; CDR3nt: TGTGCCAGCAGCCCTAGGTCCTACGAGCAGTACTTC
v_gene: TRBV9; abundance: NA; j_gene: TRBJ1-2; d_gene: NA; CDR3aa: CASSPRANYGYTF; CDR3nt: TGTGCCAGCAGCCCTCGGGCTAACTATGGCTACACCTTC
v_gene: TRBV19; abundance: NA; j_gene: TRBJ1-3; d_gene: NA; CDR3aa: CASSIAQGFPGNTIYF; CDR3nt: TGTGCCAGTAGTATAGCTCAGGGCTTCCCTGGAAACACCATATATTTT
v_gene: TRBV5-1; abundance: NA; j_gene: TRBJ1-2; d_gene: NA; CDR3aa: CASSYQGPYGYTF; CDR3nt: TGCGCCAGCAGCTACCAGGGTCCCTATGGCTACACCTTC
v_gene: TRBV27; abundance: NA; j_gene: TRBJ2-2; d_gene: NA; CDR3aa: CASRTPSGGGMAGELFF; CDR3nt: TGTGCCAGCAGAACGCCCTCGGGTGGGGGGATGGCCGGGGAGCTGTTTTTT
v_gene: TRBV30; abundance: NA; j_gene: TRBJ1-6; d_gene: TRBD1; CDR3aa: CAWRTGGTSPLHF; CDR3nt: TGTGCCTGGAGAACAGGGGGAACTTCACCCCTCCACTTT